The 25 T cell receptor beta chains in this list originate from one sample, sequenced in a study of T cells after yellow fever vaccination. TCRdb used MiXCR to reprocess the 5' RACE reads, holding one entry per CDR3 protein. This sample has about 220,000 distinct CDR3 sequences, with about 7% found just once. This specimen consisted of CD4+ T cells sorted from PBMCs, obtained on the day of the yellow fever booster vaccination. These receptors were obtained from a man aged 25-40 years who received the YFV17D yellow fever vaccine.

This clonotype was seen a few times. V and J are TRBV14 and TRBJ1-5; no definite D call. CDR1 is SGHDN, CDR2 FVKESK, per germline. This CDR3 is 19 amino acids long. V dropped 0 bases and J dropped 2 bases, with 20 bases sitting between them. CDR3 sequence reads: CASSQDQGQEVNCNQPQHF. The CDR3 DNA is TGTGCCAGCAGCCAAGATCAAGGGCAGGAGGTGAATTGCAATCAGCCCCAGCATTTT.

This clonotype was detected only a few times. The CDR3 here is CASSQTGPKTQYF. For the CDR3, the DNA is TGTGCCAGCAGCCAAACAGGGCCAAAGACCCAGTACTTC. The chain is built from TRBV12-3 or TRBV12-4 and TRBJ2-5, with D possibly TRBD1 on 6 matching bases. Trimming cost V 6 bases and J 6 bases, with 14 bases left between them. This CDR3 has 13 residues.

This clonotype was picked up a small number of times. This rearrangement joins TRBV5-1 to TRBJ2-7, with 7 bases that match TRBD2. J was trimmed by 0 bases and V by 3 bases; bases with no gene match: 6. The CDR3 is 15 residues long. The V gene's germline CDR1 is SGHRS and CDR2 YFSETQ. The CDR3 coding sequence is TGCGCCAGCAGCTGGGGGGGGTCCAGCTCCTACGAGCAGTACTTC. Translated: CASSWGGSSSYEQYF.

The chain carries TRBV7-2 and TRBJ2-1; 10 positions agree with TRBD2. Unmatched junction bases numbered 5, after V lost 1 base and J lost 5 bases. The germline gives CDR1 SGHTA, CDR2 FQGNSA. This CDR3 is built from 16 residues. The CDR3 DNA reads as TGTGCCAGCAGCTTAGTGAGACTAGCGGGCCACAATGAGCAGTTCTTC. It is translated as CASSLVRLAGHNEQFF.

This clonotype was seen repeatedly, ten times or more. This chain connects TRBV7-2 to TRBJ2-3; D is possibly TRBD1 (5 bases). The V and J ends lost 6 bases and 2 bases respectively, with 15 bases between them. Germline V gene sequence: CDR1 SGHTA, CDR2 FQGNSA. The CDR3 extends over 15 amino acids. CDR3 DNA sequence: TGTGCCAGCAGTCTCCTGGACATCAACACAGATACGCAGTATTTT. This codes for CASSLLDINTDTQYF.

This clonotype was found a few times. The rearrangement links TRBV6-2 or TRBV6-3 to TRBJ2-6; D remains ambiguous. Germline CDR1 is MNHEY and CDR2 is SVGEGT. The V end lost 2 bases, the J end lost 0 bases, and 8 bases lay between the germline ends. CDR3 length: 16 amino acids. The CDR3 sequence: CASSYGSGSGANVLTF. In DNA form, the CDR3 reads TGTGCCAGCAGTTACGGTAGTGGCTCTGGGGCCAACGTCCTGACTTTC.

This clonotype was observed a few times. The V and J genes are TRBV7-2 and TRBJ2-2, with D tentatively TRBD1 (5 bases). V was clipped by 1 base and J by 7 bases, with 7 bases between them. CDR1 and CDR2 from the germline V gene are SGHTA and FQGNSA. This CDR3 has 13 residues. The CDR3: CASSLEGVGELFF. In nucleotides, the CDR3 is TGTGCCAGCAGCTTAGAAGGGGTCGGGGAGCTGTTTTTT.

The chain carries TRBV20-1 and TRBJ2-3, with D unresolved. Germline CDR1 reads DFQATT; CDR2 reads SNEGSKA (reference sequence). This CDR3 comprises 12 residues. Trimming pared 6 bases from V and 3 bases from J, leaving 10 bases between. The CDR3 DNA sequence: TGCAGTGCAACTAAACCTACAGATACGCAGTATTTT. As protein: CSATKPTDTQYF.

The sample holds many counts of this clonotype. J is TRBJ1-1 and V is TRBV12-3 or TRBV12-4; 11 nucleotides align to TRBD1. The CDR3 covers 14 residues. V gave up 5 bases and J gave up 5 bases; unmatched junction bases: 4. CDR3 protein: CASSPRDRGTEAFF. Written as DNA, the CDR3 is TGTGCCAGCAGTCCCAGGGACAGGGGGACTGAAGCTTTCTTT.

The V gene is TRBV20-1, the J gene TRBJ2-6; 7 nucleotides align to TRBD2. Germline CDR1 is DFQATT and CDR2 is SNEGSKA (reference sequence). With 1 base clipped from V and 0 bases from J, the junction kept 3 bases outside the gene matches. The CDR3 spans 16 residues. DNA of the CDR3: TGCAGTGCTAGAGGCGGGGGATCCTCTGGGGCCAACGTCCTGACTTTC. This encodes CSARGGGSSGANVLTF.

The gene calls are TRBV30 and TRBJ2-2, with TRBD2 identical over 15 bases. The V gene's germline CDR1 is GTSNPN and CDR2 SVGIG (reference sequence). V shed 8 bases and J 5 bases; nucleotides not matched to a gene: 9. This CDR3 comprises 16 residues. CDR3 sequence: CARTSGRVGETGELFF. The DNA for the CDR3 is TGTGCCAGGACTAGCGGGAGGGTTGGGGAAACCGGGGAGCTGTTTTTT.

This clonotype has more than one count but fewer than ten. The chain recombines TRBV20-1 with TRBJ2-1; 8 bases agree with TRBD2. V shed 2 bases and J 6 bases; nucleotides not matched to a gene: 9. CDR3 length: 15 amino acids. The germline gives CDR1 DFQATT, CDR2 SNEGSKA (reference sequence). CDR3 sequence: CSARNAGGQGNEQFF. The CDR3 coding sequence is TGCAGTGCTAGAAATGCGGGAGGACAAGGCAATGAGCAGTTCTTC.

This clonotype was picked up a small number of times. The gene calls are TRBV25-1 and TRBJ2-3, with TRBD2 identical over 8 bases. This CDR3 contains 13 residues. Germline V gene lookup returns CDR1 MGHDK and CDR2 SYGVNS. V lost 9 bases to trimming and J lost 1 base; unmatched junction nucleotides: 3. The CDR3 region has the DNA TGTGCCAGTGCGCGGGGGGGCACAGATACGCAGTATTTT. As protein: CASARGGTDTQYF.

In its sample, this clonotype was seen a few times. This chain joins TRBV10-3 and TRBJ2-5; 9 bases line up with TRBD2. V lost 2 bases to trimming and J lost 1 base; unmatched junction nucleotides: 2. CDR3 length: 15 residues. Germline CDR1 and CDR2: ENHRY and SYGVKD. This CDR3 reads CAISEPTSGQETQYF. For the CDR3, the DNA is TGTGCCATCAGTGAGCCGACTAGCGGCCAAGAGACCCAGTACTTC.

This clonotype showed up just a few times. The rearrangement joins TRBV30 to TRBJ2-1; TRBD1 might be the D (6 bases). The CDR3 is 13 amino acids. V dropped 5 bases and J dropped 2 bases, with 10 bases sitting between them. Germline V gene lookup returns CDR1 GTSNPN and CDR2 SVGIG (reference sequence). The CDR3 bases are TGTGCCTGGGAAAGGGACACCTACAATGAGCAGTTCTTC. This gives the protein CAWERDTYNEQFF.

This clonotype was detected only a few times. This chain connects TRBV12-3 or TRBV12-4 to TRBJ1-5; 10 bases map to TRBD1. Trimming cost V 6 bases and J 4 bases; bases outside gene matches: 12. This CDR3 comprises 17 residues. CDR3 DNA sequence: TGTGCCAGCAGCCCTCCCCGGACAGGGGGTTGGAATCAGCCCCAGCATTTT. It encodes CASSPPRTGGWNQPQHF.

This clonotype was seen a handful of times. The chain joins TRBV11-2 to TRBJ2-1, with 7 bases fitting TRBD2. In germline, CDR1 is SGHAT, CDR2 FQNNGV. The CDR3 covers 17 residues. After removal of 3 bases from V and 0 bases from J, the junction contained 8 bases not matched to a gene. The CDR3 region is CASSFGRGRSSYNEQFF. Here the CDR3 DNA reads TGTGCCAGCAGCTTTGGACGCGGGAGAAGCTCCTACAATGAGCAGTTCTTC. The variable domain in full, with the rest retrieved from reference TRBV11-2 and TRBJ2-1, is EAGVAQSPRYKIIEKRQSVAFWCNPISGHATLYWYQQILGQGPKLLIQFQNNGVVDDSQLPKDRFSAERLKGVDSTLKIQPAKLEDSAVYLCASSFGRGRSSYNEQFFGPGTRLTVL.

At least ten counts were recorded for this clonotype. V gene TRBV6-1 combines with J gene TRBJ2-3; 13 bases are shared with TRBD2. The V and J ends lost 6 bases and 6 bases, in that order; junction bases with no gene match: 12. This CDR3 region has 17 residues. Germline V lookup: CDR1 MNHNS, CDR2 SASEGT. The CDR3 DNA reads as TGTGCCAGCAGCCCCGCCGGGACTAGCGGGACTGCGGATACGCAGTATTTT. This codes for CASSPAGTSGTADTQYF.

This clonotype was detected only a few times. This chain connects TRBV6-2 or TRBV6-3 to TRBJ2-1; the D gene is possibly TRBD1 (6 bases). Germline CDR1 reads MNHEY; CDR2 reads SVGEGT. V lost 0 bases and J lost 0, with 15 bases in between. The CDR3 sequence is 18 residues long. This CDR3 reads CASSYSPNRARSYNEQFF. The CDR3 DNA follows: TGTGCCAGCAGTTACTCGCCCAACAGGGCCCGCTCCTACAATGAGCAGTTCTTC.

The table lists this clonotype with a few counts. The chain couples TRBV15 to TRBJ2-1; 13 bases are shared with TRBD2. With 8 bases clipped from V and 8 bases from J, the junction kept 9 bases outside the gene matches. Germline V gene lookup returns CDR1 LNHNV and CDR2 YYDKDF (reference sequence). CDR3 size: 15 residues. CDR3 in DNA: TGTGCCACCCAGACCGGACTAGCGGGAGTTGATGAGCAGTTCTTC. The encoded protein is CATQTGLAGVDEQFF.

Ten or more counts support this clonotype. The rearrangement links TRBV19 to TRBJ2-1; 8 bases match TRBD2. V lost 6 bases to trimming and J lost 7 bases; unmatched junction nucleotides: 11. The length of the CDR3 is 15 residues. In germline, CDR1 is LNHDA, CDR2 SQIVND (reference sequence). The CDR3 DNA reads TGTGCCAGTAGACCCATTCTAGCGGGCTCTAATGAGCAGTTCTTC. Translated, it gives CASRPILAGSNEQFF.

This clonotype showed up just a few times. The J gene is TRBJ2-3, the V gene TRBV7-2, with 8 positions matching TRBD2. The V gene's germline CDR1 is SGHTA and CDR2 FQGNSA. The CDR3 runs 16 residues. V shed 1 base and J 1 base; nucleotides not matched to a gene: 4. The CDR3 here is CASSLDSGSRTDTQYF. The CDR3 bases are TGTGCCAGCAGCTTAGACAGCGGGAGTCGCACAGATACGCAGTATTTT.

This clonotype was found many times. The chain has TRBV24-1 and TRBJ1-1, with D possibly being TRBD1 (5 bases). Germline-derived CDR1 and CDR2 are KGHDR and SFDVKD. The V gene lost 12 bases and the J gene lost 6 bases, with 19 bases spanning the gap. The CDR3 spans 13 residues. CDR3 nucleotide sequence: TGTGCCCCTTTAACCCGGCAGGGCTCTGAAGCTTTCTTT. This translates into CAPLTRQGSEAFF.

This clonotype turned up a few times. This chain links TRBV6-5 with TRBJ2-3, with TRBD1 as a possible D gene (5 bases). There are 17 residues in the CDR3. Germline V gene data show CDR1 as MNHEY and CDR2 as SVGAGI. V was clipped by 4 bases and J by 1 base, with 18 bases between them. The CDR3 DNA reads TGTGCCAGCAGTTCAAACACCGGACACCGTGGCACAGATACGCAGTATTTT. This encodes CASSSNTGHRGTDTQYF.

The sample holds a few counts of this clonotype. The V gene is TRBV6-1, the J gene TRBJ2-7; no firm D call. The CDR3 extends over 13 amino acids. Looked up from germline, CDR1 is MNHNS and CDR2 is SASEGT. V was cut by 6 bases and J by 3 bases, with 12 bases left in between. The CDR3 DNA reads as TGTGCCAGCAGAAGAACTGGAAACTACGAGCAGTACTTC. This encodes CASRRTGNYEQYF.